A single sample gave rise to the 5 T cell receptor beta chains below, sequenced in a study of regulatory T cells in long-lasting Graves disease. Time point meaning: newly diagnosed GD, antithyroid drugs for less than 3 months. The TCR library was made from RNA extracted from PBMCs. CDR3-region Arm-PCR and iRepertoire HTBI primers produced the TCR beta libraries. One entry per CDR3 protein, called by TCRdb with MiXCR from the multiplex PCR reads. The data contain hundreds of thousands of distinct CDR3 sequences, 16% of them singletons. These data also formed part of another study, on T cells in Graves' hyperthyroidism and ophthalmopathy.

Sequences were derived from peripheral blood mononuclear cells (PBMCs), sampled at new diagnosis, from a patient treated with antithyroid drugs. The receptors come from a woman aged 25 to 39 with Graves disease.

This clonotype was picked up one time. The chain couples TRBV5-1 to TRBJ2-5, with D perhaps matching TRBD2 (6 bases). Between the trimmed V and J ends, which lost 4 bases and 0 bases, there was a span of 10 bases. CDR1 is SGHRS, CDR2 YFSETQ, per germline. This CDR3 is built from 14 residues. The CDR3 region is CASSLWGDQETQYF. For the CDR3, the DNA is TGCGCCAGCAGCCTATGGGGGGACCAAGAGACCCAGTACTTC.

Of note for this clonotype: This may be a read error: a much more frequent sequence differs by one nucleotide. This sequence joins TRBV27 and TRBJ2-1; 10 bases are shared with TRBD2. Germline CDR1 and CDR2: MNHEY and SMNVEV (reference sequence). This CDR3 contains 16 residues. CDR3 region: CAGSSGRLAGRNEQFF. CDR3 in DNA: TGTGCCGGCAGTTCAGGGCGACTAGCGGGTAGGAATGAGCAGTTCTTC.

This clonotype came up many times. The chain combines TRBV7-9 with TRBJ1-1; D ambiguous. Between the trimmed V and J ends, which lost 1 base and 4 bases, there was a span of 10 bases. Germline V CDR1 and CDR2: SEHNR, FQNEAQ (reference sequence). CDR3 length: 14 amino acids. The CDR3 loop reads CASSLVVGRTEAFF. The CDR3 DNA reads as TGTGCCAGCAGCTTAGTCGTGGGCCGCACTGAAGCTTTCTTT.

This clonotype has more than one count but fewer than ten. The chain carries TRBV20-1 and TRBJ1-5; perhaps TRBD1 as D (6 bases). The V end lost 0 bases, the J end lost 2 bases, and 11 bases lay between the germline ends. Germline CDR1 DFQATT, CDR2 SNEGSKA (reference sequence). CDR3 length: 15 amino acids. The CDR3 sequence: CSARDGGLGNQPQHF. For the CDR3, the DNA is TGCAGTGCTAGAGATGGGGGGCTCGGCAATCAGCCCCAGCATTTT.

The rearrangement uses TRBV28 and TRBJ1-2, with 8 bases matching TRBD1. This CDR3 is built from 14 residues. V shed 5 bases, J shed 4 bases, and the junction held 6 bases outside the gene matches. Germline CDR1 reads MDHEN; CDR2 reads SYDVKM. The CDR3 reads CASSLRDRTYGYTF. The CDR3 DNA reads as TGTGCCAGCAGTCTCCGGGACAGGACCTATGGCTACACCTTC.